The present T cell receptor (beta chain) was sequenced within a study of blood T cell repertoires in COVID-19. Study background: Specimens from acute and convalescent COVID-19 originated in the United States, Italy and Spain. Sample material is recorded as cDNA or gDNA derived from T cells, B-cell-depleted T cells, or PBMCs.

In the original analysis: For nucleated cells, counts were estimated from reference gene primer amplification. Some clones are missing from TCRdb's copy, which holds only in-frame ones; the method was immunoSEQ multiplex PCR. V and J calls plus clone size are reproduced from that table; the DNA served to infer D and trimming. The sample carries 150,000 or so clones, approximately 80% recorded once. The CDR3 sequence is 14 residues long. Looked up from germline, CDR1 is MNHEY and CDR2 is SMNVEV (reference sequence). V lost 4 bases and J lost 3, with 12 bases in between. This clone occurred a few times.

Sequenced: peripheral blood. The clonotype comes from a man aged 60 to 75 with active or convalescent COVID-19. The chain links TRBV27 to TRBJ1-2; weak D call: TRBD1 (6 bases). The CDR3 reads CASSSQGPDYGYTF. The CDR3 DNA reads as TGTGCCAGCAGTTCACAGGGTCCAGACTATGGCTACACCTTC.